This T cell receptor (beta chain) was identified in a study of CD8+ T cells in alopecia areata. J lost 2 bases, V lost 5 bases, and 6 bases had no gene match. The germline V gene encodes CDR1 SEHNR and CDR2 FQNEAQ (reference sequence). The CDR3 is made up of 14 amino acids. RNA extraction was followed by reverse transcription into cDNA, which acted as the sequencing template. Sequencing used immunoSEQ multiplex PCR; TCRdb keeps in-frame clones, though not all of them. The repertoire holds 110,000 to 150,000 clones, with roughly 50% as singletons. V and J are TRBV7-9 and TRBJ2-7; 7 bases match TRBD1. Sequenced here: CD4+ T cells sorted from blood, sampled at week 0. This TCR derives from a human donor with alopecia areata. This CDR3 is CASSPDRVTYEQYF. CDR3 DNA: TGTGCCAGCAGCCCCGACAGGGTCACCTACGAGCAGTACTTC.